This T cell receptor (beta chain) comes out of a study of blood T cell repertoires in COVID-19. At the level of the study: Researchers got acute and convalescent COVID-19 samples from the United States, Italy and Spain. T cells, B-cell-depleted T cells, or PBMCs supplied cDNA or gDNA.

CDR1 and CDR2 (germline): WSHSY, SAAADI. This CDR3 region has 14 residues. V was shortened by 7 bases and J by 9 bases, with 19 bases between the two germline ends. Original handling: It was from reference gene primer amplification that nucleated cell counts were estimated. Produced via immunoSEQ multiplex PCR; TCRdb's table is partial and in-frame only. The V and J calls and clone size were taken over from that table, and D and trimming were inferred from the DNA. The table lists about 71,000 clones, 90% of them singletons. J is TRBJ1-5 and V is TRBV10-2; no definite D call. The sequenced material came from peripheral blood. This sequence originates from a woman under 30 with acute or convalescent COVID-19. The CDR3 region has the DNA TGCGCCAGCACCCCGCTGGCAGGCTCAGGGCCCCAGCATTTT. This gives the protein CASTPLAGSGPQHF.